These T cell receptor beta chains were read from a single sample in a study of T cells in Graves' hyperthyroidism and ophthalmopathy. Each CDR3 protein gets one entry after TCRdb re-called the multiplex PCR reads with MiXCR. This sample has 360,000 or so distinct CDR3 sequences; roughly 19% occur once, and the top ten carry 3% to 4%. Sample: blood. These receptors all stem from a woman aged 18 to 35 with Graves' hyperthyroidism. Each CDR3 is given with its conserved first and last residue. The order of the fields is D gene, clone size, V gene, J gene, CDR3 protein, CDR3 DNA. D genes are given only for firm matches. Clone sizes are given selectively: once, few, many, or a class where the clone is expanded.

>-|few|TRBV6-1|TRBJ2-2
CASNFGRVRGTGELFF
TGTGCCAGCAACTTCGGCCGGGTCCGGGGCACCGGGGAGCTGTTTTTT
>-|many|TRBV6-1|TRBJ1-1
CASSGRVEAFF
TGTGCCAGCAGTGGACGAGTCGAAGCTTTCTTT
>-|many|TRBV5-5|TRBJ2-2
CASLLKDGRFTGELFF
TGTGCCAGCCTCCTGAAGGACGGACGGTTCACCGGGGAGCTGTTTTTT
>-|many|TRBV7-2|TRBJ2-5
CASSLGFGETQYF
TGTGCCAGCAGCTTAGGCTTCGGGGAGACCCAGTACTTC
>TRBD1|many|TRBV12-3/TRBV12-4|TRBJ2-7
CASSFYGTGNEQYF
TGTGCCAGCAGTTTTTACGGGACAGGCAACGAGCAGTACTTC
>TRBD1|many|TRBV20-1|TRBJ2-7
CSAREYTDRYEQYF
TGCAGTGCTAGAGAGTACACGGACAGGTACGAGCAGTACTTC
>-|many|TRBV12-3/TRBV12-4|TRBJ1-5
CASSFGPGGSYQPQHF
TGTGCCAGCAGTTTTGGCCCTGGGGGGAGTTATCAGCCCCAGCATTTT
>-|many|TRBV11-2|TRBJ2-2
CASSLVSGINTGELFF
TGTGCCAGCAGCTTAGTCTCGGGGATCAACACCGGGGAGCTGTTTTTT
>TRBD1|many|TRBV20-1|TRBJ1-1
CSAGDRVMNTEAFF
TGCAGTGCTGGTGACAGGGTGATGAACACTGAAGCTTTCTTT
>-|many|TRBV2|TRBJ1-5
CASKGDDQPQHF
TGTGCCAGCAAGGGGGATGATCAGCCCCAGCATTTT
>TRBD1|-|TRBV11-1|TRBJ1-1
CASSHSPRTGGTKNTEAFF
TGTGCCAGCAGCCATAGCCCCCGGACAGGGGGTACTAAGAACACTGAAGCTTTCTTT
>TRBD1|many|TRBV20-1|TRBJ1-2
CSAQDRPVDYGYTF
TGCAGTGCACAGGACAGGCCCGTGGACTATGGCTACACCTTC
>-|many|TRBV30|TRBJ1-1
CAWKWLNTEAFF
TGTGCCTGGAAATGGTTGAACACTGAAGCTTTCTTT
>-|-|TRBV4-1|TRBJ2-2
CASSQVGRAAGELFF
TGCGCCAGCAGCCAAGTTGGCAGGGCGGCCGGGGAGCTGTTTTTT
>-|many|TRBV20-1|TRBJ1-1
CSAKHPGSETEAFF
TGCAGTGCTAAGCACCCCGGGAGCGAGACTGAAGCTTTCTTT
>TRBD1|-|TRBV20-1|TRBJ1-5
CSAREGQGDNQPQHF
TGCAGTGCTAGAGAGGGCCAGGGGGACAATCAGCCCCAGCATTTT
>-|many|TRBV15|TRBJ1-1
CATSTRPVSGVAAFF
TGTGCCACCAGCACCCGACCGGTGTCAGGAGTGGCAGCTTTCTTT